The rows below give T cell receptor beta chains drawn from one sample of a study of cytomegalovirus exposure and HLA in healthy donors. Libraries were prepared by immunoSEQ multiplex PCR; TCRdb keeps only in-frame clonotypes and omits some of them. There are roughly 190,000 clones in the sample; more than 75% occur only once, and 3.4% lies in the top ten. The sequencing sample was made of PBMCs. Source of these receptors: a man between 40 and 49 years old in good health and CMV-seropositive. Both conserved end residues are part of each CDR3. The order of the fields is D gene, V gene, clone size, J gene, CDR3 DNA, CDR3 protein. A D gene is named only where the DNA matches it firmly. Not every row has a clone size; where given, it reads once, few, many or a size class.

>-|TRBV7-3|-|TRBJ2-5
TGTGCCAGCAGCCCAGGGACACCTGTTTTGACCCAGTACTTC
CASSPGTPVLTQYF
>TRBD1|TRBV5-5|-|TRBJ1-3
TGTGCCAGCAGCTATAACAGGGGCTCTGGAAACACCATATATTTT
CASSYNRGSGNTIYF
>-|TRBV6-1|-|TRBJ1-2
TGTGCCAGCAGTGAAACCCAGACGGTGGGGCGAGACTACACCTTC
CASSETQTVGRDYTF
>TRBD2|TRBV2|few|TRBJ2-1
TGTGCCAGCAGTCCCCAACCAGGACTAGCGGGAGTCAATGAGCAGTTCTTC
CASSPQPGLAGVNEQFF
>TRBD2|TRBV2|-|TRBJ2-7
TGTGCCAGCATGTCACAAGCGGGGATATTCTACGAGCAGTACTTC
CASMSQAGIFYEQYF
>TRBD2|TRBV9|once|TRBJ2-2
TGTGCCAGCAGCGGGACTAGCGGTTACACCGGGGAGCTGTTTTTT
CASSGTSGYTGELFF
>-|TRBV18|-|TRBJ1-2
TGTGCCAGCTCACCACCGGCAGGAAACTATGGCTACACCTTC
CASSPPAGNYGYTF
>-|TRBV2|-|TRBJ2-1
TGTGCCAGCAGTGGAGGATATGAGCAGTTCTTC
CASSGGYEQFF
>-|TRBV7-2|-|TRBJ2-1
TGTGCCAGCAGCTTCGACGAGCCGCGGTCCTACAATGAGCAGTTCTTC
CASSFDEPRSYNEQFF
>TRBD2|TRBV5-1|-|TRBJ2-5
TGCGCCAGCAGCCTACGACTAGCGGGGGGCCGGGAGACCCAGTACTTC
CASSLRLAGGRETQYF
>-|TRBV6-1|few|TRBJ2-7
TGTGCCAGCAGTGGAGAGACCAGAGGTTACTACGAGCAGTACTTC
CASSGETRGYYEQYF
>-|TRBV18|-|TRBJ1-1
TGTGCCAGCTCACCACAAAGGGGCTACAAGAACACTGAAGCTTTCTTT
CASSPQRGYKNTEAFF
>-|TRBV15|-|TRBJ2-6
TGTGCCACCAGCAGAGATCGGAGCTCTGGGGCCAACGTCCTGACTTTC
CATSRDRSSGANVLTF
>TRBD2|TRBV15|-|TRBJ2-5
TGTGCCACCAGCAGAGGACTAGCGGGGGGAGAACAAGAGACCCAGTACTTC
CATSRGLAGGEQETQYF
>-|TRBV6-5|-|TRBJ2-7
TGTGCCAGCAGTTATAATACTCTTTCCTACGAGCAGTACTTC
CASSYNTLSYEQYF
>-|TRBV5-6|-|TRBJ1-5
TGTGCCAGCAGCTTGACAGTGAATAGCAATCAGCCCCAGCATTTT
CASSLTVNSNQPQHF
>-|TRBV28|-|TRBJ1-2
TGTGCCACCACTTTCCCTCCAGGTGTCAATGGCTACACCTTC
CATTFPPGVNGYTF
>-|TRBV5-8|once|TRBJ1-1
TGTGCCAGCAGCCGGGGGGGGAAGGGAGACACTGAAGCTTTCTTT
CASSRGGKGDTEAFF
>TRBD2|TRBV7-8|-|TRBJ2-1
TGTGCCAGCAGCTCGACTAGCCGGTCCCCATGGGATGAGCAGTTCTTC
CASSSTSRSPWDEQFF
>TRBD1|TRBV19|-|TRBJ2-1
TGTGCCAGTAGTATGGGACAGGGTGGAAATGAGCAGTTCTTC
CASSMGQGGNEQFF
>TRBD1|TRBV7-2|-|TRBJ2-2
TGTGCCAGCAGCACCTCCGGGACAGCCACCGGGGAGCTGTTTTTT
CASSTSGTATGELFF
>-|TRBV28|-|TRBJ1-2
TGTGCCAGCAGTTTATCATCCAGGGATTACTATGGCTACACCTTC
CASSLSSRDYYGYTF
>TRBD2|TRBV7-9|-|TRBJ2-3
TGTGCCAGCAGTTCCACGGGACCCACGGGGGGGGCAGATACGCAGTATTTT
CASSSTGPTGGADTQYF
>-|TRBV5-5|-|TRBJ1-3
TGTGCCAGCAGCCTGACAGGTCTGGTCCCTGGAAACACCATATATTTT
CASSLTGLVPGNTIYF
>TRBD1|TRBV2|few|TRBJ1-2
TGTGCCAGCAGCCAATGGCGAGGGGGCCCTTACTATGGCTACACCTTC
CASSQWRGGPYYGYTF
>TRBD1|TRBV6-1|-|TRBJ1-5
TGTGCCAGCAGTGAACCGTTTACAGGGGATCAGCCCCAGCATTTT
CASSEPFTGDQPQHF
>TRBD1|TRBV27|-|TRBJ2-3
TGTGCCAGCAGTCCTCCCCCGGTCGACAGGGACATTTCGACAGATACGCAGTATTTT
CASSPPPVDRDISTDTQYF
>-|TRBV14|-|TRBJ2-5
TGTGCCAGCAGCCCAGGAGAGACCCAGTACTTC
CASSPGETQYF
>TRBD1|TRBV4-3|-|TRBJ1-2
TGCGCCAGCAGCCCGGGACAGAATAACTATGGCTACACCTTC
CASSPGQNNYGYTF
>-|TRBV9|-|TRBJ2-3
TGTGCCAGCAGCGTAGTAGACTCCGGCACAGATACGCAGTATTTT
CASSVVDSGTDTQYF
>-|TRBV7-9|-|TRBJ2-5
TGTGCCAGCAGCCCAGGGCCCCTGGGAAAGGGTGAGACCCAGTACTTC
CASSPGPLGKGETQYF
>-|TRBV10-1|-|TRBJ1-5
TGCGCCAGCAGTACGGGTAATCAGCCCCAGCATTTT
CASSTGNQPQHF
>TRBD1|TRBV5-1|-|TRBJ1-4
TGCGCCAGCAGCTTGGAAGGGGGCTGGAGTGAAAAACTGTTTTTT
CASSLEGGWSEKLFF
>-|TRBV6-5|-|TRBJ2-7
TGTGCCAGCAGGGGAACCGGGACAATCTCCTACGAGCAGTACTTC
CASRGTGTISYEQYF
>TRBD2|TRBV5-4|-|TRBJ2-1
TGTGCCAGCAGCTTACCGGGACTAGACTCCGGCGAGCAGTTCTTC
CASSLPGLDSGEQFF
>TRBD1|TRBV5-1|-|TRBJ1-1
TGCGCCAGCAGCCAAGACAGGGGCATGAACACTGAAGCTTTCTTT
CASSQDRGMNTEAFF
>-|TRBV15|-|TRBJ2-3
TGTGCCACCAGCAGCCTGGACCGGCGGGCAGATACGCAGTATTTT
CATSSLDRRADTQYF
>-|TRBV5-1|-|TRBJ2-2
TGCGCCAGCAGCTTGTCAATCAGGGGCACCGGGGAGCTGTTTTTT
CASSLSIRGTGELFF
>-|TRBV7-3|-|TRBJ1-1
TGTGCCAGCAGCCCCCGCAGGGTTCACACTGAAGCTTTCTTT
CASSPRRVHTEAFF
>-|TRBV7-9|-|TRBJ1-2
TGTGCCAGCAGCTTAGTGACGGGGGGAGGCTACACCTTC
CASSLVTGGGYTF
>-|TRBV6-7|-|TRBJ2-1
TGTGCCAGCAGTTACCGCATTCCAGGGGGGCGAATGAAGTCCAGCTCCTACAATGAGCAGTTCTTC
CASSYRIPGGRMKSSSYNEQFF
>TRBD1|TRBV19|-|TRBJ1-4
TGTGCCACTGTTTTAAGGACAGGAAGGAATGAAAAACTGTTTTTT
CATVLRTGRNEKLFF
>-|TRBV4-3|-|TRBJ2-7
TGCGCCAGCAGCCAAGGACTATCCTACGAGCAGTACTTC
CASSQGLSYEQYF
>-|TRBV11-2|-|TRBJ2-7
TGTGCCAGCAGCTTAGGTTACCGGGTCTCCTCCTACGAGCAGTACTTC
CASSLGYRVSSYEQYF
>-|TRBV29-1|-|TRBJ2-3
TGCAGCGTTGCGACAGATACGCAGTATTTT
CSVATDTQYF
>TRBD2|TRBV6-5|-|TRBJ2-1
TGTGCCAGCAGACCGACTAGCGGGGGGCCGCGGGAGCAGTTCTTC
CASRPTSGGPREQFF